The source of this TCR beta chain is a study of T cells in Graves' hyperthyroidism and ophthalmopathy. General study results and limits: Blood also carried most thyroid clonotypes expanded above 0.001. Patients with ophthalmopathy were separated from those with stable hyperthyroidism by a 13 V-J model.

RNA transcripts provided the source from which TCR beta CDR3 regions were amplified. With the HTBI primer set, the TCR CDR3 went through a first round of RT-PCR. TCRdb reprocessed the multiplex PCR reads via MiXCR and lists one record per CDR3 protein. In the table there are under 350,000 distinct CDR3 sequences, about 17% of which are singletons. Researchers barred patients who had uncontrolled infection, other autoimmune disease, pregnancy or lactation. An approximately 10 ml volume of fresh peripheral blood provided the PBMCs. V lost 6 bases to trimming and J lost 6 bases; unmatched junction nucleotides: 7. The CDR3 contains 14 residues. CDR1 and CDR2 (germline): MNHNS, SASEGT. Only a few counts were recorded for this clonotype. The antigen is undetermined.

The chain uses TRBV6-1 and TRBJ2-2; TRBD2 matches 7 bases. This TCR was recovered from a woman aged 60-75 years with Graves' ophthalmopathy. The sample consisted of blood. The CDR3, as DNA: TGTGCCAGCAGGCCGACTAGCCGCTCCGGGGAGCTGTTTTTT. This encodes CASRPTSRSGELFF.